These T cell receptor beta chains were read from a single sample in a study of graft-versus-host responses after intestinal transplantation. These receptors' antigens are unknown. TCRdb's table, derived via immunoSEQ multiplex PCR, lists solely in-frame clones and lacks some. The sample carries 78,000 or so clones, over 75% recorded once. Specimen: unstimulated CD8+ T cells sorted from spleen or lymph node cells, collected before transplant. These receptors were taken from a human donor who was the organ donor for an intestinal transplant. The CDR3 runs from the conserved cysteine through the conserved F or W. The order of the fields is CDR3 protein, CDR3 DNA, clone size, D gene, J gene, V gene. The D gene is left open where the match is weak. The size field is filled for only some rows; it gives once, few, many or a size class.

CASSPLRGKTYNEQFF	TGTGCCAGCAGTCCCCTGAGGGGGAAGACTTACAATGAGCAGTTCTTC	once	NA	TRBJ2-1	TRBV7-9
CASSFSGGRDTEAFF	TGTGCCAGCAGCTTCTCTGGGGGCCGGGACACTGAAGCTTTCTTT	NA	NA	TRBJ1-1	TRBV7-9
CASSPPAGGADTQYF	TGTGCCAGCAGTCCCCCCGCGGGGGGCGCAGATACGCAGTATTTT	NA	TRBD2	TRBJ2-3	TRBV28
CASSFGDTQYF	TGCGCCAGCAGCTTCGGGGATACGCAGTATTTT	NA	NA	TRBJ2-3	TRBV5-1
CASSKPGTTYEQYF	TGTGCCAGCAGTAAGCCGGGGACTACCTACGAGCAGTACTTC	NA	TRBD2	TRBJ2-7	TRBV28
CASSPPFDSYEQYF	TGTGCCAGCTCACCACCGTTCGACAGCTACGAGCAGTACTTC	NA	NA	TRBJ2-7	TRBV18
CASSQESGGSNSPLHF	TGCGCCAGCAGCCAAGAATCCGGGGGTAGTAATTCACCCCTCCACTTT	NA	NA	TRBJ1-6	TRBV4-1
CASTVHPGELFF	TGCGCCAGCACCGTTCATCCCGGGGAGCTGTTTTTT	NA	NA	TRBJ2-2	TRBV5-1
CASRTGAHTGYTF	TGTGCCAGCAGGACAGGGGCCCATACTGGCTACACCTTC	NA	TRBD1	TRBJ1-2	TRBV27
CASSYGPYEQYF	TGTGCCAGCAGTTACGGTCCCTACGAGCAGTACTTC	few	NA	TRBJ2-7	TRBV6-6
CASSQERGWSSYEQYF	TGTGCCAGCAGCCAAGAAAGGGGATGGAGCTCCTACGAGCAGTACTTC	NA	NA	TRBJ2-7	TRBV4-2
CASSQVDWGVGDEQFF	TGTGCCAGCAGCCAAGTTGACTGGGGGGTTGGGGATGAGCAGTTCTTC	NA	NA	TRBJ2-1	TRBV14
CASSQKQGVSYEQYF	TGTGCCAGCAGCCAAAAACAGGGGGTTTCCTACGAGCAGTACTTC	NA	TRBD1	TRBJ2-7	TRBV14
CASTLAAGFPYEQYF	TGTGCCAGCACCCTCGCAGCGGGGTTCCCCTACGAGCAGTACTTC	few	TRBD2	TRBJ2-7	TRBV5-5
CASSHGSSYEQYF	TGTGCCAGCAGCCATGGGTCCTCCTACGAGCAGTACTTC	NA	NA	TRBJ2-7	TRBV6-1
CASMGNSNQPQHF	TGTGCCAGCATGGGAAATAGCAATCAGCCCCAGCATTTT	NA	NA	TRBJ1-5	TRBV6-1
CASSPLVNRGGFNTEAFF	TGTGCCAGCTCACCACTGGTCAACAGGGGAGGGTTTAACACTGAAGCTTTCTTT	NA	TRBD1	TRBJ1-1	TRBV18
CASSVVDNEQFF	TGTGCCAGCAGTGTGGTTGACAATGAGCAGTTCTTC	NA	NA	TRBJ2-1	TRBV2
CASSYDTEAFF	TGTGCCAGCAGCTACGACACTGAAGCTTTCTTT	once	NA	TRBJ1-1	TRBV7-9
CASSPPSGQPQHF	TGTGCCAGCTCACCACCGTCGGGTCAGCCCCAGCATTTT	NA	NA	TRBJ1-5	TRBV18
CASSLGANYEQYF	TGTGCCAGCAGCTTGGGGGCGAATTACGAGCAGTACTTC	NA	NA	TRBJ2-7	TRBV5-4
CASSEVRTAYEQYF	TGTGCCAGCAGCGAAGTCCGGACAGCTTACGAGCAGTACTTC	NA	NA	TRBJ2-7	TRBV7-9
CASSSPAGGDYNEQFF	TGTGCCAGCAGCTCACCAGCGGGGGGGGACTACAATGAGCAGTTCTTC	NA	TRBD2	TRBJ2-1	TRBV9
CASSIVMNTEAFF	TGTGCCAGTAGTATAGTAATGAACACTGAAGCTTTCTTT	once	NA	TRBJ1-1	TRBV19
CASKQGPNLLAPLHF	TGCGCCAGTAAGCAGGGACCGAACCTTTTGGCACCCCTCCACTTT	NA	NA	TRBJ1-6	TRBV4-1
CASSQVGPRGGYPVGKLFF	TGTGCCAGCAGCCAAGTCGGGCCCAGGGGTGGTTATCCGGTTGGAAAACTGTTTTTT	once	NA	TRBJ1-4	TRBV4-2
CASSVEGQGTYEQYF	TGTGCCAGCAGCGTAGAGGGACAGGGCACCTACGAGCAGTACTTC	NA	TRBD1	TRBJ2-7	TRBV9
CASSSRPRGLLNTEAFF	TGCGCCAGCAGCTCGAGACCCCGAGGGCTGCTGAACACTGAAGCTTTCTTT	NA	NA	TRBJ1-1	TRBV5-1
CASSDSNGYNEQFF	TGTGCCAGCAGTGACTCGAACGGTTACAATGAGCAGTTCTTC	few	NA	TRBJ2-1	TRBV6-4
CASSLEDGELFF	TGTGCCAGCAGCTTAGAAGACGGGGAGCTGTTTTTT	NA	NA	TRBJ2-2	TRBV13
CASSFGSEQFF	TGTGCCAGCAGTTTCGGGAGTGAGCAGTTCTTC	NA	NA	TRBJ2-1	TRBV11-2
CASLTAGSTNEKLFF	TGTGCCAGCCTTACCGCGGGCAGCACTAATGAAAAACTGTTTTTT	NA	NA	TRBJ1-4	TRBV28
CASQVWGLTGVNIQYF	TGTGCCAGTCAGGTCTGGGGTTTGACAGGGGTCAACATTCAGTACTTC	NA	TRBD1	TRBJ2-4	TRBV19
CASSLLGPNTEAFF	TGTGCCAGCAGCTTACTGGGTCCTAACACTGAAGCTTTCTTT	NA	NA	TRBJ1-1	TRBV7-6
CSVGQMNTEAFF	TGCAGCGTGGGACAGATGAACACTGAAGCTTTCTTT	NA	TRBD1	TRBJ1-1	TRBV29-1
CASSPRVGVNTEAFF	TGTGCCAGCAGCCCTCGCGTCGGGGTGAACACTGAAGCTTTCTTT	NA	NA	TRBJ1-1	TRBV9